This TCR beta chain was sequenced during a study of blood T cell repertoires in COVID-19. Study at large: There were acute and convalescent COVID-19 samples, and they came from the United States, Italy and Spain. PBMCs, B-cell-depleted T cells, or T cells provided the cDNA or gDNA that made up the material.

J gave up 10 bases and V 7 bases, and 11 bases lay outside the gene matches. The germline gives CDR1 MDHEN, CDR2 SYDVKM. This CDR3 spans 14 amino acids. In the authors' methods: Reference gene primer amplification gave nucleated cell count estimates. Generated by immunoSEQ multiplex PCR, the TCRdb table keeps only in-frame clones and is missing some. V and J calls plus clone size are reproduced from that table; the DNA served to infer D and trimming. In the table there are about 150,000 clones, around 86% of which are singletons. The receptor comes from a man in his 70s with acute or convalescent COVID-19. The sample taken for sequencing was peripheral blood. The chain combines TRBV28 with TRBJ2-1; 9 nucleotides match TRBD2. CDR3 DNA sequence: TGTGCCAGCAACAGGGGCGGGAGGGTGGAGGAGCAGTTCTTC. This translates into CASNRGGRVEEQFF.